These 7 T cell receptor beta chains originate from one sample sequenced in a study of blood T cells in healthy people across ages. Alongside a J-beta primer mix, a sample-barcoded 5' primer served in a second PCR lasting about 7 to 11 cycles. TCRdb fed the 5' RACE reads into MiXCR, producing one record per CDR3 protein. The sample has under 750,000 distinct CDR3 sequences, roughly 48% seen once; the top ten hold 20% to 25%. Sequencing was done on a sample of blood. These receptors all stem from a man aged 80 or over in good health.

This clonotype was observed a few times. CDR3: CASSLNGGAYEQYF. In nucleotides, the CDR3 is TGCGCCAGCAGCTTGAACGGGGGGGCCTACGAGCAGTACTTC. The chain links TRBV5-1 to TRBJ2-7, with 8 bases lining up with TRBD2. Germline V gene sequence: CDR1 SGHRS, CDR2 YFSETQ. V lost 1 base, J lost 2 bases, and 2 bases stayed unmatched. The CDR3 is 14 amino acids.

CDR3 protein: CASSLSLSSGGHRGTDTQYF. CDR3 nucleotides: TGTGCCAGCAGTCTTTCCCTTTCTAGCGGGGGGCATCGTGGCACAGATACGCAGTATTTT. This sequence joins TRBV12-3 or TRBV12-4 and TRBJ2-3; 11 bases align to TRBD2. The CDR3 covers 20 residues. Trimming took 5 bases from V and 1 from J; bases not matched to a gene: 17.

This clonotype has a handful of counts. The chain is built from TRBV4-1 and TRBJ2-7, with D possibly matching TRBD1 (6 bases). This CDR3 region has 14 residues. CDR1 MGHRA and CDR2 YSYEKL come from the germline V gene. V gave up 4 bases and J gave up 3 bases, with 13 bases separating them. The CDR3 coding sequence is TGCGCCAGCAGCCGTCCGGGACAAAGCTACGAGCAGTACTTC. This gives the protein CASSRPGQSYEQYF.

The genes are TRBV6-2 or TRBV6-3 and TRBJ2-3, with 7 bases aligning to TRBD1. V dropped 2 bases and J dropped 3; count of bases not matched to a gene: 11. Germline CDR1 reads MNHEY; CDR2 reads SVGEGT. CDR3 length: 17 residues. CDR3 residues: CASSYGLDRLATDTQYF. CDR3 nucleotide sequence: TGTGCCAGCAGTTACGGCCTGGACAGGTTGGCGACAGATACGCAGTATTTT.

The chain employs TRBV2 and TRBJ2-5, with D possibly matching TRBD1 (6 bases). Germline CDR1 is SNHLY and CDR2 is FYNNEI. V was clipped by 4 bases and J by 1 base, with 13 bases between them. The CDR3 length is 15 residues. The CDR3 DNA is TGTGCCAGCAGTGGGGCAGGGACAACCCAAGAGACCCAGTACTTC. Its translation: CASSGAGTTQETQYF.

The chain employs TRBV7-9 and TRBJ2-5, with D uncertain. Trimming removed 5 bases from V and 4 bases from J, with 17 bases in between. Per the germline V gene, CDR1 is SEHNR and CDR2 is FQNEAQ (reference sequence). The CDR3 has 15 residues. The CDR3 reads CASSPTRGTRETQYF. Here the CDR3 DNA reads TGTGCCAGCAGCCCCACGCGAGGAACCAGAGAGACCCAGTACTTC. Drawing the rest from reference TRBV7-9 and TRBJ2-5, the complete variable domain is DTGVSQNPRHKITKRGQNVTFRCDPISEHNRLYWYRQTLGQGPEFLTYFQNEAQLEKSRLLSDRFSAERPKGSFSTLEIQRTEQGDSAMYLCASSPTRGTRETQYFGPGTRLLVL.

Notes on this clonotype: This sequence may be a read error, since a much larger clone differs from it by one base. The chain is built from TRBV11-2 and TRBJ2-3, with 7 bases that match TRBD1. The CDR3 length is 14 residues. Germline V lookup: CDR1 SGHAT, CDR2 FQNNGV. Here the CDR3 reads CASSVDRALDTQYF. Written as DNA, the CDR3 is TGTGCCAGCAGCGTAGACAGGGCATTGGATACGCAGTATTTT.